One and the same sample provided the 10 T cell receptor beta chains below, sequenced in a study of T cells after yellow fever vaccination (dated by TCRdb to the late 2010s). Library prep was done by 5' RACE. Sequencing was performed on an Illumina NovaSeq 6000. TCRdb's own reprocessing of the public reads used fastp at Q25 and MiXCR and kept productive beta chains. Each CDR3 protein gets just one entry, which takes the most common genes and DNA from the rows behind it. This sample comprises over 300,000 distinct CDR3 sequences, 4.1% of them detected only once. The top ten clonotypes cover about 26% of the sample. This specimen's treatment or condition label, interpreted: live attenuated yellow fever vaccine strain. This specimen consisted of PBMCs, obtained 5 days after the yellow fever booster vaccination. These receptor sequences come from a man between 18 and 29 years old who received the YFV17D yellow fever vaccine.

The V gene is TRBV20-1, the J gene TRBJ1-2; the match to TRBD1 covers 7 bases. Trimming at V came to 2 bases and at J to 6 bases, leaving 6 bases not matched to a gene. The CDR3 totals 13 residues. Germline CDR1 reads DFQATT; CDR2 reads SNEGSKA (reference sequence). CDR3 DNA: TGCAGTGCTAGATTCGGGACAGTCGATGGCTACACCTTC. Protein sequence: CSARFGTVDGYTF.

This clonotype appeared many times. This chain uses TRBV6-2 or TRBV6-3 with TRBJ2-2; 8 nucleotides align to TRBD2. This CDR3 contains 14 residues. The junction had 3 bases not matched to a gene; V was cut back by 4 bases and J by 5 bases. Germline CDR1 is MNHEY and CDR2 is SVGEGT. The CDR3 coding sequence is TGTGCCAGCAGTTCCAGCGGGGGTACCGGGGAGCTGTTTTTT. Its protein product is CASSSSGGTGELFF.

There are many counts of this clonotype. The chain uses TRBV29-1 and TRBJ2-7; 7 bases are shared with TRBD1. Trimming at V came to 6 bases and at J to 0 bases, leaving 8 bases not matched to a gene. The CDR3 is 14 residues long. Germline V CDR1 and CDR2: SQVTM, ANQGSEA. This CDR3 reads CSVFDRAASYEQYF. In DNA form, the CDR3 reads TGCAGCGTATTCGACAGGGCGGCCTCCTACGAGCAGTACTTC.

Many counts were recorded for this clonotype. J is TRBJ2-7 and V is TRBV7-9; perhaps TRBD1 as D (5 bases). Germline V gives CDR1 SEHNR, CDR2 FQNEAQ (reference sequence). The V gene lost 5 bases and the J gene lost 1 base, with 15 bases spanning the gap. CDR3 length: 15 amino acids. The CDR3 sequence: CASSPGHQPSYEQYF. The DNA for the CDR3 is TGTGCCAGCAGCCCAGGACACCAACCATCCTACGAGCAGTACTTC.

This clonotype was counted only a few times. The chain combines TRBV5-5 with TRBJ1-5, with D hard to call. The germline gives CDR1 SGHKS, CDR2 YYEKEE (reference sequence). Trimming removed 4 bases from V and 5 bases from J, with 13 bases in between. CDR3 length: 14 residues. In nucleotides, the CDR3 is TGTGCCAGCAGCCAGACCGGGGAGGATCAGCCCCAGCATTTT. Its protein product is CASSQTGEDQPQHF.

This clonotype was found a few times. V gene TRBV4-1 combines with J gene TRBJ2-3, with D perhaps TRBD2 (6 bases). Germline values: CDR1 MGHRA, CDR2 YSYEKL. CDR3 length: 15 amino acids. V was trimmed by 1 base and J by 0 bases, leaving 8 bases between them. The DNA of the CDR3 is TGCGCCAGCAGCCAAGTGGAGGGTAGCACAGATACGCAGTATTTT. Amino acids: CASSQVEGSTDTQYF.

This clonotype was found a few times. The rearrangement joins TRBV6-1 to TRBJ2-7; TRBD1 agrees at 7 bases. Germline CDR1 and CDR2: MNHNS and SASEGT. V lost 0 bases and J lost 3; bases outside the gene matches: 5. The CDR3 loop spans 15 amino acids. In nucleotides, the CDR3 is TGTGCCAGCAGTGAAGCCGTGGCAGGGGGCTACGAGCAGTACGTC. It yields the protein CASSEAVAGGYEQYV.

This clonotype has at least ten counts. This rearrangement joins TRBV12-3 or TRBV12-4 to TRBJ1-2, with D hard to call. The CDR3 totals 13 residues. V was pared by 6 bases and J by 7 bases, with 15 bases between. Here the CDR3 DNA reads TGTGCCAGCAGCCTCCGGCATGAGGGTGGCTACACCTTC. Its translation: CASSLRHEGGYTF.

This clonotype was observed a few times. The CDR3 sequence: CATSLGTSAGNTIYF. DNA of the CDR3: TGTGCCACCAGTCTCGGGACATCGGCTGGAAACACCATATATTTT. The chain combines TRBV15 with TRBJ1-3, with a tentative D call TRBD1 (6 bases). Germline V gene sequence: CDR1 LNHNV, CDR2 YYDKDF (reference sequence). The CDR3 has 15 residues. Deletions cut 6 bases from V and 2 bases from J, with 14 bases between.

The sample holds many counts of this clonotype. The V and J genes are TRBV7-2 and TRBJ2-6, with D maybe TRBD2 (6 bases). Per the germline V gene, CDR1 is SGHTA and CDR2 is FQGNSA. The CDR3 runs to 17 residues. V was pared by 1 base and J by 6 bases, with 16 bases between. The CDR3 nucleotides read TGTGCCAGCAGCTTAGGTGGGGACTGGGAAACGGCCAACGTCCTGACTTTC. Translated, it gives CASSLGGDWETANVLTF.